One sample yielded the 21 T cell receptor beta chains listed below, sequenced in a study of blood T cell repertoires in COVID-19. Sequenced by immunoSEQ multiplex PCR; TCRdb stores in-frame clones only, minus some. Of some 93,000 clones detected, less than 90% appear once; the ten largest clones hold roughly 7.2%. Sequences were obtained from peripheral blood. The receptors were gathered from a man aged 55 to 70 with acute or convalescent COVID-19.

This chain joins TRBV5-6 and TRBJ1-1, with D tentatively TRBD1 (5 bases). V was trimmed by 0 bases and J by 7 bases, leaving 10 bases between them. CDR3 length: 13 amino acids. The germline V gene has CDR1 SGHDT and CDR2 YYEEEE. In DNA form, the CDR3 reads TGTGCCAGCAGCTTGGGCAGGGTCGATGAAGCTTTCTTT. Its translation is CASSLGRVDEAFF.

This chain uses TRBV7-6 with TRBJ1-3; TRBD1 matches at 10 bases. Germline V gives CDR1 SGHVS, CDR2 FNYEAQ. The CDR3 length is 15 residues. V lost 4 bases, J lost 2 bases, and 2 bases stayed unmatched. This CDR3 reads CASSSDRGTGNTIYF. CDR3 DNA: TGTGCCAGCAGCTCGGACAGGGGGACTGGAAACACCATATATTTT.

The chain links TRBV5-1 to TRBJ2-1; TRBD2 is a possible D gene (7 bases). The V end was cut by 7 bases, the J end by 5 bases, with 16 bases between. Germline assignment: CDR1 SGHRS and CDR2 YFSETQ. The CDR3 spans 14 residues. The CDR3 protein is CASRTSGGHNEQFF. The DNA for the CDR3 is TGCGCCAGCCGAACTTCCGGGGGGCACAATGAGCAGTTCTTC. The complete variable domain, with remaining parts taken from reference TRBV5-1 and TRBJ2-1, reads KAGVTQTPRYLIKTRGQQVTLSCSPISGHRSVSWYQQTPGQGLQFLFEYFSETQRNKGNFPGRFSGRQFSNSRSEMNVSTLELGDSALYLCASRTSGGHNEQFFGPGTRLTVL.

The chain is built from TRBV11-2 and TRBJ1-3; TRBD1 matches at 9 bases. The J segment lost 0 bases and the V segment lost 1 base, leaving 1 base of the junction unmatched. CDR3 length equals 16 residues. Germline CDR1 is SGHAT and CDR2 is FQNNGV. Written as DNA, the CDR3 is TGTGCCAGCAGCTTAGGGACAGGGGTCTCTGGAAACACCATATATTTT. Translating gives CASSLGTGVSGNTIYF.

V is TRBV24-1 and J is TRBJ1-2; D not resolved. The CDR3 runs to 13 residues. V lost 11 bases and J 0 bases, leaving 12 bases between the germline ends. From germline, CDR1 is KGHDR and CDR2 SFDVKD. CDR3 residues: CAIPRVTNYGYTF. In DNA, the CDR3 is TGTGCCATCCCGCGGGTCACTAACTATGGCTACACCTTC.

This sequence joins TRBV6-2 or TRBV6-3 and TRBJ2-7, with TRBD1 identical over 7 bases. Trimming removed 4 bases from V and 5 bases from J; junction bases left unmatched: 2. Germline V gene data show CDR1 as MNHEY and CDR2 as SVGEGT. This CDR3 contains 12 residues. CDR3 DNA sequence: TGTGCCAGCAGTTTTACAGGGGACGAGCAGTACTTC. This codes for CASSFTGDEQYF.

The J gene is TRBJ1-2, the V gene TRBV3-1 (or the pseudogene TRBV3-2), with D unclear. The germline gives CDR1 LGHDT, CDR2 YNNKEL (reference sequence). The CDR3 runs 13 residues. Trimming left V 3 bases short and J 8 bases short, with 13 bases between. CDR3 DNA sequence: TGTGCCAGCAGCCATTACGGGGTAGTGGGCTACACCTTC. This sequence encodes CASSHYGVVGYTF.

In DNA, the CDR3 is TGTGCCAGCAGCGTAGTGTCGGGGTTAGGCTATGGCTACACCTTC. The encoded protein is CASSVVSGLGYGYTF. This chain connects TRBV9 to TRBJ1-2; D remains ambiguous. The V and J ends lost 0 bases and 4 bases respectively, with 13 bases between them. The CDR3 length is 15 residues. CDR1 SGDLS and CDR2 YYNGEE come from the germline V gene.

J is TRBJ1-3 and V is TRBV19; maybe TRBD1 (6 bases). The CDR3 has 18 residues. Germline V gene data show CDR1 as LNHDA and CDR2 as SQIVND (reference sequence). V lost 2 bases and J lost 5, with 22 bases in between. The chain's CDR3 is CASSIKSSGTHYRNTIYF. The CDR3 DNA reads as TGTGCCAGTAGTATAAAATCTTCCGGGACACACTACCGAAACACCATATATTTT.

In nucleotides, the CDR3 is TGTGCCAGCAGCCTGACAGACCCGGTGAAAAAACTGTTTTTT. This encodes CASSLTDPVKKLFF. The genes are TRBV6-2 or TRBV6-3 and TRBJ1-4, with a possible D match to TRBD1 (5 bases). V gave up 6 bases and J gave up 9 bases, with 17 bases separating them. Germline lookup yields CDR1 MNHEY and CDR2 SVGEGT. CDR3 length: 14 amino acids.

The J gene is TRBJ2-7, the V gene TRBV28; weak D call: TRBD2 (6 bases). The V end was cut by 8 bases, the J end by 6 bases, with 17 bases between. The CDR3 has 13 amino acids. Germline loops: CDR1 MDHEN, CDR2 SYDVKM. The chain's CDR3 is CASRVEGGREQYF. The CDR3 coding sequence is TGTGCCAGCCGAGTAGAGGGAGGACGCGAGCAGTACTTC.

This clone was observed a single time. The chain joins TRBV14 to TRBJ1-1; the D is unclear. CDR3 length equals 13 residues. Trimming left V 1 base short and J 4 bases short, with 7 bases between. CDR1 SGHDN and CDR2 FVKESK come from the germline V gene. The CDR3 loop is CASSQGLATEAFF. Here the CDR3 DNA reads TGTGCCAGCAGCCAAGGATTGGCCACTGAAGCTTTCTTT. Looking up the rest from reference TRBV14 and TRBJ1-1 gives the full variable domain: EAGVTQFPSHSVIEKGQTVTLRCDPISGHDNLYWYRRVMGKEIKFLLHFVKESKQDESGMPNNRFLAERTGGTYSTLKVQPAELEDSGVYFCASSQGLATEAFFGQGTRLTVV.

The CDR3, as DNA: TGTGCCAGTAGTATCGGGCGGGACAGCACAGATACGCAGTATTTT. Its protein is CASSIGRDSTDTQYF. The chain is built from TRBV19 and TRBJ2-3; a possible D gene is TRBD2 (6 bases). Trimming cost V 3 bases and J 0 bases, with 10 bases left between them. The germline V gene encodes CDR1 LNHDA and CDR2 SQIVND (reference sequence). This CDR3 has 15 amino acids. Drawing the rest from reference TRBV19 and TRBJ2-3, the complete variable domain is DGGITQSPKYLFRKEGQNVTLSCEQNLNHDAMYWYRQDPGQGLRLIYYSQIVNDFQKGDIAEGYSVSREKKESFPLTVTSAQKNPTAFYLCASSIGRDSTDTQYFGPGTRLTVL.

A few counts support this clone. CDR3 in amino acids: CASSLKRNTEAFF. The CDR3 nucleotides are TGTGCCAGCAGCTTGAAGCGGAACACTGAAGCTTTCTTT. The chain carries TRBV5-8 and TRBJ1-1; D unclear. In germline, CDR1 is SGHTS, CDR2 YDEGEE. Deletions cut 1 base from V and 1 base from J, with 5 bases between. The CDR3 has 13 amino acids.

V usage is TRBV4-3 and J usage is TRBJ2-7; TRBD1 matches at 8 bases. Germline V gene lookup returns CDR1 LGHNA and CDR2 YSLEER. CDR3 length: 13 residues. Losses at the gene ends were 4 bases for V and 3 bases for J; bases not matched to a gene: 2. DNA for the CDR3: TGCGCCAGCAGCCTCGGGACAGGCTACGAGCAGTACTTC. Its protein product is CASSLGTGYEQYF.

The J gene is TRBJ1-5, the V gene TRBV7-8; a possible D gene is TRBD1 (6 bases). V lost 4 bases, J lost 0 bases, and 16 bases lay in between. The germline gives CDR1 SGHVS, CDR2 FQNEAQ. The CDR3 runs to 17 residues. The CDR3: CASSSDSLSFSNQPQHF. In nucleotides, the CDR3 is TGTGCCAGCAGCTCGGACAGCTTATCCTTTAGCAATCAGCCCCAGCATTTT.

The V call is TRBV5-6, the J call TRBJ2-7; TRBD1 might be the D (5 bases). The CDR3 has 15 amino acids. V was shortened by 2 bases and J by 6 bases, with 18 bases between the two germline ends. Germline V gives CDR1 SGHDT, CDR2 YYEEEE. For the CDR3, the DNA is TGTGCCAGCAGCTTACGAATGGAACAGGCCCCCGAGCAGTACTTC. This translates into CASSLRMEQAPEQYF.

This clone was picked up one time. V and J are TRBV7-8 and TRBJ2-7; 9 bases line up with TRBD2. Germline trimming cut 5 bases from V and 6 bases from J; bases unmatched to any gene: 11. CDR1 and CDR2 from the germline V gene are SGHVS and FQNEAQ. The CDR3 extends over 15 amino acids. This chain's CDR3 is CASSQGTSFSSEQYF. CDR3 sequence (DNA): TGTGCCAGCAGCCAGGGGACTAGCTTCTCTTCCGAGCAGTACTTC.

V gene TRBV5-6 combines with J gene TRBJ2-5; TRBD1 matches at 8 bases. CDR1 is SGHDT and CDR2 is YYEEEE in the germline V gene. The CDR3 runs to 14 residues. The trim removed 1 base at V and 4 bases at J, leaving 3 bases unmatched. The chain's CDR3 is CASSLWTGLETQYF. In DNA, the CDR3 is TGTGCCAGCAGCTTGTGGACAGGGCTAGAGACCCAGTACTTC.

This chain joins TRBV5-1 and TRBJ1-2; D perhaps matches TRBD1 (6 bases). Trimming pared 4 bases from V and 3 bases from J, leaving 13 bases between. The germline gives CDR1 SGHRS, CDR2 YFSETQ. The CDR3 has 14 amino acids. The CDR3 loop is CASSQGQRYYGYTF. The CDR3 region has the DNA TGCGCCAGCAGCCAAGGACAGCGGTACTATGGCTACACCTTC.

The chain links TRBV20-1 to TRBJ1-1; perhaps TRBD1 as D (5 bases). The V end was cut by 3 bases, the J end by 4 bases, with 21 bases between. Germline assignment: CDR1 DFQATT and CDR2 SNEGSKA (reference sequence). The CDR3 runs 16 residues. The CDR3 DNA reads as TGCAGTGCTAGTGTAGGGATGGCAGGGTCGAGCACTGAAGCTTTCTTT. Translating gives CSASVGMAGSSTEAFF.